This entry lists 8 T cell receptor beta chains sequenced from one sample in a study of CD8 T cells in ankylosing spondylitis. Their antigens remain unidentified. TCRdb passed the 5' RACE reads through MiXCR, listing each CDR3 protein once. Of around 430,000 distinct CDR3 sequences in the sample, 15% to 20% were seen once. General observations from the study: In ankylosing spondylitis blood, a motif of eight highly homologous TCR beta variants appeared characteristic.

The sample was blood, either unsorted or a sorted T cell fraction (not recorded which). The source is a male donor with ankylosing spondylitis.

The V and J genes are TRBV6-1 and TRBJ2-7; D gene ambiguous. The V end lost 7 bases, the J end lost 7 bases, and 20 bases lay between the germline ends. The CDR3 has 14 residues. Germline lookup yields CDR1 MNHNS and CDR2 SASEGT. Here the CDR3 reads CASTTPGPPVEQYF. The DNA of the CDR3 is TGTGCCAGCACCACCCCCGGCCCGCCCGTGGAGCAGTACTTC.

CDR3 loop: CASSFRRGGQETQYF. CDR3 DNA: TGTGCCAGCAGTTTTAGGCGGGGGGGTCAAGAGACCCAGTACTTC. The V gene is TRBV12-3 or TRBV12-4, the J gene TRBJ2-5; TRBD2 agrees at 9 bases. V was pared by 3 bases and J by 2 bases, with 4 bases of the junction left unmatched. There are 15 residues in the CDR3.

The chain joins TRBV4-2 to TRBJ2-3; D remains unclear. The CDR3 spans 14 residues. Germline V CDR1 and CDR2: LGHNA, YNFKEQ. Between the trimmed V and J ends, which lost 4 bases and 4 bases, there was a span of 12 bases. The CDR3 DNA is TGTGCCAGCAGCCTTAAAGAATTTGCAGATACGCAGTATTTT. Amino acid sequence: CASSLKEFADTQYF.

The chain is built from TRBV6-5 and TRBJ1-1; D remains unclear. In germline, CDR1 is MNHEY, CDR2 SVGAGI. Trimming took off 0 bases at V and 1 base at J, with 6 bases between the two ends. The CDR3 runs 14 residues. The CDR3 region is CASSYSSQNTEAFF. CDR3 DNA: TGTGCCAGCAGTTACTCCTCGCAGAACACTGAAGCTTTCTTT.

This clonotype showed up just a few times. The genes are TRBV27 and TRBJ2-2; D is ambiguous. V was shortened by 1 base and J by 1 base, with 4 bases between the two germline ends. The CDR3 contains 14 residues. Per germline, CDR1 MNHEY and CDR2 SMNVEV (reference sequence). Here the CDR3 reads CASSLWQNTGELFF. DNA for the CDR3: TGTGCCAGCAGTTTATGGCAGAACACCGGGGAGCTGTTTTTT.

This clonotype has only a few counts. The chain couples TRBV2 to TRBJ2-7; 8 positions match TRBD1. With 3 bases clipped from V and 3 bases from J, the junction kept 7 bases outside the gene matches. Germline CDR1 reads SNHLY; CDR2 reads FYNNEI. CDR3 length: 15 residues. The CDR3 DNA reads as TGTGCCAGCAGTGACAGGGGGCTAGCCAGCTACGAGCAGTACTTC. Protein product: CASSDRGLASYEQYF.

This clonotype has a count of ten or more. This chain links TRBV29-1 with TRBJ1-1; D ambiguous. CDR3 length: 12 amino acids. Germline V gives CDR1 SQVTM, CDR2 ANQGSEA. Trimming pared 5 bases from V and 1 base from J, leaving 8 bases between. CDR3 sequence reads: CSVQVANTEAFF. CDR3 sequence (DNA): TGCAGCGTTCAGGTAGCGAACACTGAAGCTTTCTTT.

To note about this clonotype: Given a much more abundant clone one base away, this may be a read error. V is TRBV7-2 and J is TRBJ2-2; unclear D gene. The CDR3 has 15 residues. The germline CDR1 and CDR2 sequences are SGHTA and FQGNSA. Written as DNA, the CDR3 is TGTGACAGCAGCTTAGTTCTCAACCCCACCGGGGAGCTGTTTTTT. Its translation is CDSSLVLNPTGELFF.